These 22 T cell receptor beta chains originate from one sample sequenced in a study of T-cell reconstitution after alpha-beta-depleted transplantation in children. Preparation of the TCRbeta library was carried out with unique molecular identifiers. TCRdb ran MiXCR on the PCR reads and lists one entry per CDR3 protein. The data contain around 370,000 distinct CDR3 sequences, approximately 10% of them singletons. The material sequenced was PBMCs from the stem cell graft donor, taken from the stem cell graft. Every receptor here comes from a human donor who donated a stem cell graft to a child with acute lymphoblastic leukemia.

This clonotype is medium-sized (0.01 to 0.1%) within its sample. The chain employs TRBV20-1 and TRBJ1-2; 7 bases fit TRBD1. The germline V gene encodes CDR1 DFQATT and CDR2 SNEGSKA (reference sequence). The length of the CDR3 is 12 residues. The V segment lost 4 bases and the J segment 3 bases; nucleotides outside the gene matches: 2. CDR3 sequence: CSATGTDYGYTF. Here the CDR3 DNA reads TGCAGTGCTACCGGGACAGACTATGGCTACACCTTC.

The chain joins TRBV9 to TRBJ2-5, with D tentatively TRBD1 (6 bases). The CDR3 contains 15 residues. From germline, CDR1 is SGDLS and CDR2 YYNGEE. The V end lost 3 bases, the J end lost 5 bases, and 17 bases lay between the germline ends. The CDR3 reads CASSGGQWGWETQYF. The CDR3 region has the DNA TGTGCCAGCAGCGGCGGACAGTGGGGCTGGGAGACCCAGTACTTC.

This clonotype was detected ten times or more. The J gene is TRBJ2-1, the V gene TRBV29-1; possibly TRBD2 for D (6 bases). The germline V gene has CDR1 SQVTM and CDR2 ANQGSEA. The CDR3 spans 14 residues. The V end lost 6 bases, the J end lost 0 bases, and 12 bases lay between the germline ends. The CDR3: CSVELAISYNEQFF. Written as DNA, the CDR3 is TGCAGCGTAGAACTAGCTATCTCCTACAATGAGCAGTTCTTC.

This clonotype showed up just a few times. The chain joins TRBV6-2 or TRBV6-3 to TRBJ2-5; D remains ambiguous. Germline CDR1 reads MNHEY; CDR2 reads SVGEGT. The CDR3 extends over 14 amino acids. V was shortened by 0 bases and J by 5 bases, with 10 bases between the two germline ends. The CDR3 DNA sequence: TGTGCCAGCAGTTACTCGCCTCCCCCGGAGACCCAGTACTTC. Translating gives CASSYSPPPETQYF.

Ten or more counts support this clonotype. The chain employs TRBV21-1 and TRBJ1-2; the table names TRBD1, a call not compared with the DNA. TRBV21-1 is recorded as a pseudogene. This CDR3 has 18 residues. CDR3 nucleotides: TGTGCCAGCAGCAAGGGGACAACAACTTCAGATTGTAACTATGGCTACACCTTC. Its translation: CASSKGTTTSDCNYGYTF.

This clonotype was seen at least ten times. V gene TRBV20-1 combines with J gene TRBJ2-3; D unclear. This CDR3 has 12 residues. V was pared by 2 bases and J by 1 base, with 4 bases between. CDR1 is DFQATT and CDR2 is SNEGSKA in the germline V gene (reference sequence). Here the CDR3 reads CSARSRTDTQYF. The CDR3, as DNA: TGCAGTGCTAGAAGCCGCACAGATACGCAGTATTTT.

In its sample, this clonotype was seen a few times. This sequence joins TRBV7-2 and TRBJ2-6; D may be TRBD1 (5 bases). Germline CDR1 is SGHTA and CDR2 is FQGNSA. The CDR3 has 15 amino acids. V was shortened by 1 base and J by 4 bases, with 8 bases between the two germline ends. Here the CDR3 DNA reads TGTGCCAGCAGCTTAGACAGGCCCGGGGCCAACGTCCTGACTTTC. It is translated as CASSLDRPGANVLTF.

This clonotype was observed a handful of times. This chain connects TRBV4-2 to TRBJ2-3; unclear D gene. Trimming cost V 4 bases and J 2 bases, with 10 bases left between them. The CDR3 loop spans 14 amino acids. Germline V gene sequence: CDR1 LGHNA, CDR2 YNFKEQ. CDR3 residues: CASSPGRNTDTQYF. CDR3 nucleotides: TGTGCCAGCAGCCCCGGACGGAACACAGATACGCAGTATTTT.

A few counts support this clonotype. The rearrangement uses TRBV5-1 and TRBJ2-2; D gene unclear. V gave up 6 bases and J gave up 2 bases, with 14 bases separating them. Germline V gene lookup returns CDR1 SGHRS and CDR2 YFSETQ. There are 15 residues in the CDR3. CDR3 in DNA: TGCGCCAGCACCCCCGTGGGCGCAAACACCGGGGAGCTGTTTTTT. Amino acid sequence: CASTPVGANTGELFF.

This clonotype has only a few counts. V gene TRBV4-3 combines with J gene TRBJ1-6; 7 positions match TRBD1. V lost 1 base to trimming and J lost 9 bases; unmatched junction nucleotides: 3. Germline V CDR1 and CDR2: LGHNA, YSLEER. There are 14 residues in the CDR3. The DNA of the CDR3 is TGCGCCAGCAGCCAAGGACAGGGTAGTTCACCCCTCCACTTT. As protein: CASSQGQGSSPLHF.

At least ten counts were recorded for this clonotype. This chain connects TRBV20-1 to TRBJ1-4; TRBD1 aligns across 8 bases. The germline CDR1 and CDR2 sequences are DFQATT and SNEGSKA (reference sequence). Trimming took 0 bases from V and 7 from J; bases not matched to a gene: 10. The CDR3 sequence is 16 residues long. The CDR3 region is CSARDSGDRGFEKLFF. The CDR3 DNA reads as TGCAGTGCTAGAGATTCCGGAGACAGGGGATTTGAAAAACTGTTTTTT.

The CDR3 sequence is CASSAWTGHNEQFF. The DNA of the CDR3 is TGTGCCAGCAGCGCCTGGACAGGGCACAATGAGCAGTTCTTC. The gene calls are TRBV7-2 and TRBJ2-1, with 8 bases that match TRBD1. Trimming removed 5 bases from V and 5 bases from J; junction bases left unmatched: 5. Germline V CDR1 and CDR2: SGHTA, FQGNSA. CDR3 length: 14 residues. Full variable domain (missing parts from reference TRBV7-2 and TRBJ2-1): GAGVSQSPSNKVTEKGKDVELRCDPISGHTALYWYRQSLGQGLEFLIYFQGNSAPDKSGLPSDRFSAERTGGSVSTLTIQRTQQEDSAVYLCASSAWTGHNEQFFGPGTRLTVL.

This clonotype was found many times. The CDR3 loop is CASSLGQGASEQYF. The CDR3, as DNA: TGTGCCAGCAGCCTGGGACAGGGGGCCTCCGAGCAGTACTTC. V is TRBV7-3 and J is TRBJ2-7; 12 bases agree with TRBD1. The V segment lost 5 bases and the J segment 6 bases; nucleotides outside the gene matches: 5. The CDR3 is 14 residues long. Germline V gene sequence: CDR1 SGHTA, CDR2 FQGTGA.

The gene calls are TRBV5-5 and TRBJ2-5, with 9 nucleotides matching TRBD2. Germline lookup yields CDR1 SGHKS and CDR2 YYEKEE (reference sequence). V gave up 4 bases and J gave up 5 bases; unmatched junction bases: 12. The CDR3 spans 16 residues. Here the CDR3 DNA reads TGTGCCAGCAGCCGCCCTGTGAGCGGGAGGTCGGAGACCCAGTACTTC. It is translated as CASSRPVSGRSETQYF.

The J gene is TRBJ2-3, the V gene TRBV20-1, with D tentatively TRBD1 (5 bases). There are 15 residues in the CDR3. Germline lookup yields CDR1 DFQATT and CDR2 SNEGSKA (reference sequence). This chain's CDR3 is CCWAPALYRTDTQYF. The CDR3 bases are TGCTGTTGGGCCCCGGCGCTATACAGGACAGATACGCAGTATTTT.

This chain uses TRBV4-1 with TRBJ2-3; TRBD1 or TRBD2 may be the D gene (5 bases each). The germline CDR1 and CDR2 sequences are MGHRA and YSYEKL. V lost 1 base and J 4 bases, leaving 21 bases between the germline ends. This CDR3 spans 18 amino acids. The CDR3 nucleotides are TGCGCCAGCAGCCAAGGAAGGGACCGGACCTCCTTTTCAGATACGCAGTATTTT. Its translation is CASSQGRDRTSFSDTQYF.

This clonotype occurred a few times. The CDR3 spells CASSRLLGDGELFF. CDR3 DNA: TGTGCCAGCAGCCGTCTCCTAGGGGACGGGGAGCTGTTTTTT. The chain recombines TRBV12-3 or TRBV12-4 with TRBJ2-2; D may be TRBD1 (5 bases). This CDR3 is 14 amino acids long. V lost 6 bases and J 7 bases, leaving 15 bases between the germline ends.

The gene calls are TRBV6-4 and TRBJ2-2; D uncertain. Trimming removed 2 bases from V and 5 bases from J, with 6 bases in between. This CDR3 is built from 13 residues. Germline V gene sequence: CDR1 MRHNA, CDR2 SNTAGT. The CDR3 loop reads CASSDGETGELFF. CDR3 sequence (DNA): TGTGCCAGCAGTGACGGGGAAACCGGGGAGCTGTTTTTT.

At least ten counts were recorded for this clonotype. The CDR3 DNA sequence: TGTGCCAGCAGACAGGTATCTGGAAACACCATATATTTT. Translation: CASRQVSGNTIYF. The chain employs TRBV27 and TRBJ1-3, with D perhaps TRBD1 (5 bases). The CDR3 extends over 13 amino acids. Per the germline V gene, CDR1 is MNHEY and CDR2 is SMNVEV (reference sequence). Trimming removed 6 bases from V and 1 base from J, with 7 bases in between.

Many counts were recorded for this clonotype. This sequence joins TRBV10-3 and TRBJ2-5; maybe TRBD2 (5 bases). Trimming removed 11 bases from V and 3 bases from J, with 16 bases in between. The CDR3 has 13 amino acids. In germline, CDR1 is ENHRY, CDR2 SYGVKD. CDR3 nucleotide sequence: TGTGCCGCCGGCGAGTTGGGAGAAGAGACCCAGTACTTC. It encodes CAAGELGEETQYF.

The V and J genes are TRBV10-2 and TRBJ1-1; D is unresolved. The CDR3 has 13 amino acids. Deletions cut 8 bases from V and 1 base from J, with 11 bases between. Looked up from germline, CDR1 is WSHSY and CDR2 is SAAADI. This CDR3 is CASGNRENTEAFF. CDR3 DNA sequence: TGCGCCAGCGGGAACCGGGAGAACACTGAAGCTTTCTTT.

This clonotype was counted only a few times. The chain uses TRBV7-8 and TRBJ2-3; no firm D call. V was trimmed by 5 bases and J by 5 bases, leaving 14 bases between them. Per the germline V gene, CDR1 is SGHVS and CDR2 is FQNEAQ. This CDR3 has 14 amino acids. The CDR3 spells CASSPFFSGDTQYF. CDR3 in DNA: TGTGCCAGCAGCCCTTTTTTCTCGGGAGATACGCAGTATTTT. The variable domain in full, completed from reference TRBV7-8 and TRBJ2-3, reads GAGVSQSPRYKVAKRGQDVALRCDPISGHVSLFWYQQALGQGPEFLTYFQNEAQLDKSGLPSDRFFAERPEGSVSTLKIQRTQQEDSAVYLCASSPFFSGDTQYFGPGTRLTVL.